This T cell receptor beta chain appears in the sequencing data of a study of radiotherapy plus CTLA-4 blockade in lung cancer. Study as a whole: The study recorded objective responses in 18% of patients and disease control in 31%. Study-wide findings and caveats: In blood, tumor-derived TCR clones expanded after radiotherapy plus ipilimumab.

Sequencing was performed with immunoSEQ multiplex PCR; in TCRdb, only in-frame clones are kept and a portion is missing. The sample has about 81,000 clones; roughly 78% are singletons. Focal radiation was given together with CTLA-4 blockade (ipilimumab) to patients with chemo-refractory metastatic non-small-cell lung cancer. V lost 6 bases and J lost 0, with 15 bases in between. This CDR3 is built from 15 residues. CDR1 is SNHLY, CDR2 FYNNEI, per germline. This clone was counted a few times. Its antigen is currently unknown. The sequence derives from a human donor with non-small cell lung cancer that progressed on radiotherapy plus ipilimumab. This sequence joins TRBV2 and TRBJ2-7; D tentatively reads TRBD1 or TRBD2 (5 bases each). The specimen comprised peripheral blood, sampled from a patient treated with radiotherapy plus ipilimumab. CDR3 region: CASRQRGASSYEQYF. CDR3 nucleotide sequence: TGTGCCAGCAGGCAGAGGGGCGCCAGCTCCTACGAGCAGTACTTC.